Listed below are T cell receptor beta chains from one sample, sequenced in a study of T-cell memory formation after mild COVID-19. Using its own MiXCR run on the 5' RACE reads, TCRdb lists one record per CDR3 protein. This table holds approximately 490,000 distinct CDR3 sequences, around 21% found once. Sequenced sample: PBMCs or a T cell subset sorted from them (not recorded which). The source is an adult woman who had mild COVID-19 (a few samples of this study predate the infection). Cell type and time point are not known. Both conserved end residues are part of each CDR3. A D gene is named only where the DNA matches it firmly. Some rows have no size entry. The others give once, few or many, or a class for an expanded clone.

14	TRBV24-1	TRBJ2-1	TRBD1	NA	TGTGCCACCAGTGATGACAGGGGGCCTGATGAGCAGTTCTTC	CATSDDRGPDEQFF
16	TRBV30	TRBJ2-5	TRBD2	NA	TGTGCCTGGAGTACGGGACTAGCGGGGGTACAAGAGACCCAGTACTTC	CAWSTGLAGVQETQYF
17	TRBV24-1	TRBJ2-7	TRBD2	NA	TGTGCCACCAGTGACCAACCCGGGGGGGCAAGATCCTACGAGCAGTACTTC	CATSDQPGGARSYEQYF
14	TRBV15	TRBJ2-1	TRBD2	few	TGTGCCACCGCCGGGGCTAGCGGGGGTAATGAGCAGTTCTTC	CATAGASGGNEQFF
14	TRBV20-1	TRBJ2-5	NA	few	TGCAGCACCGGGTTCCCGACCCCCCAAGAGACCCAGTACTTC	CSTGFPTPQETQYF
15	TRBV6-5	TRBJ2-7	TRBD2	few	TGTGCCAGCAGTTACTCGACTAGCGGCTACTACGAGCAGTACTTC	CASSYSTSGYYEQYF
15	TRBV29-1	TRBJ1-1	TRBD1	NA	TGCAGCTTTGAAGTGGTGACAGGGAAAATCCCTGAAGCTTTCTTT	CSFEVVTGKIPEAFF
13	TRBV24-1	TRBJ1-5	NA	few	TGTGCCACCAGGGAGGGGAATGGGCAGCCCCAGCATTTT	CATREGNGQPQHF
14	TRBV29-1	TRBJ2-3	TRBD1	NA	TGCAGCGTTGTTAGGGACAGGGGCACAGATACGCAGTATTTT	CSVVRDRGTDTQYF
13	TRBV29-1	TRBJ2-2	NA	few	TGCAGCGTTGTCCAGGGTTACACCGGGGAGCTGTTTTTT	CSVVQGYTGELFF
16	TRBV7-6	TRBJ2-1	TRBD2	NA	TGTGCCAGCAGCTTAGAGGCTAGCGGGAGGGTCAATGAGCAGTTCTTC	CASSLEASGRVNEQFF
16	TRBV7-9	TRBJ2-1	NA	few	TGTGCCAGCATCGGTAATAAGGCAAGCTCCTACAATGAGCAGTTCTTC	CASIGNKASSYNEQFF
14	TRBV10-3	TRBJ2-1	NA	few	TGTGCCATCAGTGAGTCGGCTAGGCCTAATGAGCAGTTCTTC	CAISESARPNEQFF
15	TRBV6-5	TRBJ2-7	TRBD1	NA	TGTGCCAGCAGTTACGCCGGGACAGGGGTGTCCGAGCAGTACTTC	CASSYAGTGVSEQYF
14	TRBV7-8	TRBJ2-4	NA	NA	TGTGCCAGCAGCTTAGACCCATCCGCTAACATTCAGTACTTC	CASSLDPSANIQYF
19	TRBV29-1	TRBJ2-1	TRBD1	few	TGCAGCGGAGATCGCGGGGCAACTTCTTGGGGACAGGCTGATCATGAGCAGTTCTTC	CSGDRGATSWGQADHEQFF
12	TRBV12-3/TRBV12-4	TRBJ1-1	TRBD1	NA	TGTGCCAGCGGACAGGGGATCACTGAAGCTTTCTTT	CASGQGITEAFF
15	TRBV18	TRBJ2-1	NA	NA	TGTGCCAGCTCACCAGGACAGCAACTAAACAATGAGCAGTTCTTC	CASSPGQQLNNEQFF
12	TRBV20-1	TRBJ2-6	NA	NA	TGCAGCGCAGCCTCTGGGGCCAACGTCCTGACTTTC	CSAASGANVLTF
16	TRBV27	TRBJ2-2	NA	NA	TGTGCCAGCAGTGTAGGGCCGGGCCCAAGACCCGGGGAGCTGTTTTTT	CASSVGPGPRPGELFF
14	TRBV27	TRBJ2-1	TRBD2	NA	TGTGCCAGCAGTTTATCCCAGCGGGAGGGCCGCCAGTTCTTC	CASSLSQREGRQFF
15	TRBV29-1	TRBJ1-1	TRBD1	NA	TGCAGCGTTACGGACAGGGGGACGGCAAGGGCTGAAGCTTTCTTT	CSVTDRGTARAEAFF
16	TRBV4-1	TRBJ1-1	TRBD1	NA	TGCGCCAGCAGCCAACCCCGACAGGGGATGAACACTGAAGCTTTCTTT	CASSQPRQGMNTEAFF
16	TRBV24-1	TRBJ2-1	TRBD1	few	TGTGCCACCAGCCCGGGGACAGGGAGCTCCTACAATGAGCAGTTCTTC	CATSPGTGSSYNEQFF
13	TRBV10-3	TRBJ2-7	NA	NA	TGTGCCATCAGTTGGGACGGGAGCTACGAGCAGTACTTC	CAISWDGSYEQYF
15	TRBV5-1	TRBJ2-1	TRBD1	few	TGCGCCAGCAGCGCTGGACAGGGGACCTACAATGAGCAGTTCTTC	CASSAGQGTYNEQFF
14	TRBV10-2	TRBJ2-5	NA	few	TGCGCCAGCAGTGAGAACCCCCGACCAGGGACCCAGTACTTC	CASSENPRPGTQYF
12	TRBV11-2	TRBJ2-2	NA	few	TGTGCCAGCAGCTACAATGTCGGGGAGCTGTTTTTT	CASSYNVGELFF
12	TRBV7-3	TRBJ1-1	NA	NA	TGTGCCAGCAGCGACCCTACCACTGAAGCTTTCTTT	CASSDPTTEAFF
16	TRBV7-8	TRBJ2-1	NA	few	TGTGCCAGCGCATTTCCAGGGGCAACCGATTACAATGAGCAGTTCTTC	CASAFPGATDYNEQFF
13	TRBV20-1	TRBJ2-7	NA	NA	TGCAGTGCTTACCCCCACGGTAAGGACGAGCAGTACTTC	CSAYPHGKDEQYF
14	TRBV5-1	TRBJ1-2	NA	NA	TGCGCCAGCAGCTTGGATCAGGGACGGTATGGCTACACCTTC	CASSLDQGRYGYTF
13	TRBV5-4	TRBJ2-3	TRBD2	many	TGTGCCAGCAGTTTGGGAGGGCCAGATACGCAGTATTTT	CASSLGGPDTQYF
16	TRBV4-2	TRBJ2-2	TRBD1	few	TGTGCCAGCAGCCAATCCGGACAGGGGGAGACCGGGGAGCTGTTTTTT	CASSQSGQGETGELFF
15	TRBV5-1	TRBJ2-5	TRBD2	NA	TGCGCCAGCAGCTTGTCTAGCGGGAGTTCAGAGACCCAGTACTTC	CASSLSSGSSETQYF
17	TRBV6-2/TRBV6-3	TRBJ2-1	NA	NA	TGTGCAAGCAGTTACTCGGCGGAGTCTTACTCCTACAATGAGCAGTTCTTC	CASSYSAESYSYNEQFF
12	TRBV29-1	TRBJ2-5	NA	few	TGCAGCTATCGTGGTGTTCTGGAGACCCAGTACTTC	CSYRGVLETQYF
16	TRBV7-9	TRBJ2-3	NA	NA	TGTGCCAGCAGTTACACCGGGACACGGAGCACAGATACGCAGTATTTT	CASSYTGTRSTDTQYF
14	TRBV3-1	TRBJ1-1	NA	few	TGTGCCAGCAGCCAAGGGTCGGGGATCACTGAAGCTTTCTTT	CASSQGSGITEAFF
15	TRBV5-1	TRBJ2-7	NA	NA	TGCGCCAGCAGCTTGGAAGTCAGTTCCTCCTACGAGCAGTACTTC	CASSLEVSSSYEQYF
14	TRBV12-3/TRBV12-4	TRBJ1-3	TRBD1	NA	TGTGCCAGCAGACAGGGGGCTCCTGGAAACACCATATATTTT	CASRQGAPGNTIYF
12	TRBV5-1	TRBJ2-2	NA	NA	TGCGCCAGCAGGCATGGCACCGGGGAGCTGTTTTTT	CASRHGTGELFF
15	TRBV25-1	TRBJ2-7	NA	NA	TGTGCCAGCAGTGATAGGGAGGACGGAAACTACGAGCAGTACTTC	CASSDREDGNYEQYF
15	TRBV7-2	TRBJ2-3	NA	many	TGTGCCAGCACCCCGGCGGCTAGCGTTACAGATACGCAGTATTTT	CASTPAASVTDTQYF
16	TRBV12-3/TRBV12-4	TRBJ2-3	NA	few	TGTGCCAGCAGTTTATATCGGGGGATAACCACAGATACGCAGTATTTT	CASSLYRGITTDTQYF
15	TRBV5-1	TRBJ1-4	NA	few	TGCGCCAGCAGCTTGGGACAGGAAATAAATGAAAAACTGTTTTTT	CASSLGQEINEKLFF
15	TRBV9	TRBJ2-2	NA	many	TGTGCCAGCAGCGTAGGGGGGTACAGGGACGGGGAGCTGTTTTTT	CASSVGGYRDGELFF
11	TRBV5-6	TRBJ2-2	NA	few	TGTGCCAGCAGCTTGCACGGGGAGCTGTTTTTT	CASSLHGELFF
15	TRBV12-3/TRBV12-4	TRBJ2-4	TRBD2	few	TGTGCCAGCAGTCCCCCCGGAGCGGGGGGGGACATTCAGTACTTC	CASSPPGAGGDIQYF
14	TRBV29-1	TRBJ1-2	NA	NA	TGCAGCGTTGGCCAACAGGGTGTCACCTATGGCTACACCTTC	CSVGQQGVTYGYTF
15	TRBV5-5	TRBJ2-7	NA	NA	TGTGCCAGCAGCTTAACTCTGGAGAGCTCCTACGAGCAGTACTTC	CASSLTLESSYEQYF
12	TRBV25-1	TRBJ1-2	NA	few	TGTGCCAGCAATGGGGCAGGGCATGGCTACACCTTC	CASNGAGHGYTF
14	TRBV7-2	TRBJ2-1	NA	few	TGTGCCAGCAGCCTGGGGGTAAACTACAATGAGCAGTTCTTC	CASSLGVNYNEQFF
15	TRBV6-5	TRBJ1-5	NA	few	TGTGCCAGCAGCTCGACAGGACGGGGCAATCAGCCCCAGCATTTT	CASSSTGRGNQPQHF
14	TRBV7-6	TRBJ1-1	TRBD1	few	TGTGCCAGCAGCCCAGGGGGGGCGCATACTGAAGCTTTCTTT	CASSPGGAHTEAFF
16	TRBV6-2/TRBV6-3	TRBJ2-3	TRBD2	NA	TGTGCCAGCAGAGGACTAGCCGAAACGAACACAGATACGCAGTATTTT	CASRGLAETNTDTQYF
16	TRBV14	TRBJ1-2	NA	NA	TGTGCCAGCAGCCAAATCGGGGTTGGGCGGAACTATGGCTACACCTTC	CASSQIGVGRNYGYTF
16	TRBV5-1	TRBJ2-1	NA	few	TGCGCCAGCAGCTTGGAATCTAAAAACTACTACAATGAGCAGTTCTTC	CASSLESKNYYNEQFF
17	TRBV12-3/TRBV12-4	TRBJ2-1	NA	NA	TGTGCCAGCAGTACATATCGGACGGGTAGCTCCTACAATGAGCAGTTCTTC	CASSTYRTGSSYNEQFF
13	TRBV11-2	TRBJ2-7	NA	NA	TGTGCCAGCAGCTTATGGACGGGCTACGAGCAGTACTTC	CASSLWTGYEQYF